This entry lists 4 T cell receptor beta chains sequenced from one sample in a study of Graves' ophthalmopathy and Graves' hyperthyroidism. Amplification targeted the TCR beta CDR3 regions, with RNA transcripts as the source material. RT-PCR in the first round used HTBI primers; a second-round multiplex PCR followed. One entry per CDR3 protein results from TCRdb running MiXCR on the multiplex PCR reads. The sample yields about 150,000 distinct CDR3 sequences, over 35% seen once. The specimen sequenced was peripheral blood. The receptors originated from a woman in her forties with Graves' ophthalmopathy.

This clonotype was seen ten or more times. J is TRBJ1-1 and V is TRBV6-1, with unresolved D. The CDR3 extends over 13 amino acids. The germline V gene has CDR1 MNHNS and CDR2 SASEGT. Deletions cut 6 bases from V and 1 base from J, with 9 bases between. CDR3 region: CASRKYGNTEAFF. Written as DNA, the CDR3 is TGTGCCAGCAGGAAGTATGGGAACACTGAAGCTTTCTTT.

The CDR3 region is CASSYRQGRDDEQYF. The CDR3 coding sequence is TGTGCCAGCAGCTATAGACAAGGACGGGACGACGAGCAGTACTTC. The chain joins TRBV6-2 or TRBV6-3 to TRBJ2-7, with D possibly called TRBD1 or TRBD2 (5 bases each). CDR1 is MNHEY and CDR2 is SVGEGT in the germline V gene. V gave up 6 bases and J gave up 5 bases, with 20 bases separating them. The CDR3 sequence is 15 residues long.

Only a few counts were recorded for this clonotype. The V and J genes are TRBV6-5 and TRBJ2-7, with unresolved D. This CDR3 has 13 amino acids. Germline CDR1 is MNHEY and CDR2 is SVGAGI. The V end was cut by 2 bases, the J end by 5 bases, with 10 bases between. The CDR3 spells CASSYQTENEQYF. CDR3 bases: TGTGCCAGCAGTTACCAGACGGAAAACGAGCAGTACTTC.

The chain has TRBV12-3 or TRBV12-4 and TRBJ1-2; a possible D gene is TRBD1 (5 bases). V was pared by 3 bases and J by 13 bases, with 15 bases between. The CDR3 extends over 12 amino acids. The CDR3 protein is CASSFRGRASTF. CDR3 sequence (DNA): TGTGCCAGCAGTTTTAGGGGCCGCGCGAGCACCTTC.